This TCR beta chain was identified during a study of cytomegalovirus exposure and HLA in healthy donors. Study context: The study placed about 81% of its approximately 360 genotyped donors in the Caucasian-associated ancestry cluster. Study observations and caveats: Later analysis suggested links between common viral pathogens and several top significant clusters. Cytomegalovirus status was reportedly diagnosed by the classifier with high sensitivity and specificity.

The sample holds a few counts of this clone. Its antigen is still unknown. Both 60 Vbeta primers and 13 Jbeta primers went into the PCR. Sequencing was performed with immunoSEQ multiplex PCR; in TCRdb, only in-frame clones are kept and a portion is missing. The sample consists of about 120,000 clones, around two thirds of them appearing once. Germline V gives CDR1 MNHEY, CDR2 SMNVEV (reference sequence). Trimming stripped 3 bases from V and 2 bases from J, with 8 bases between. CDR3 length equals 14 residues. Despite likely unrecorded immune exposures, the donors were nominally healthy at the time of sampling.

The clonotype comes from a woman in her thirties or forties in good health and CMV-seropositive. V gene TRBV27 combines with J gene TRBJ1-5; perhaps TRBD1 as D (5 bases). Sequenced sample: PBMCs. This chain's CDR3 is CASSFQGGNQPQHF. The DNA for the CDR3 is TGTGCCAGCAGTTTTCAGGGTGGCAATCAGCCCCAGCATTTT.